Sequencing of this T cell receptor (beta chain) was carried out in a study of T cell repertoires in cytomegalovirus infection. For the study at large: Newly reported HLA-C-restricted and thoroughly characterized HLA-B-restricted CMV epitopes were employed.

General study findings and limits: The ex vivo response was dominated by HLA-C-restricted CMV-specific TCR beta clonotypes.

From the reads, TCRdb called clonotypes with MiXCR, one entry per CDR3 protein. The repertoire holds hundreds of thousands of distinct CDR3 sequences, with approximately 33% as singletons. Turning to this clonotype: Its antigen is as yet unknown.

Per the germline V gene, CDR1 is SNHLY and CDR2 is FYNNEI. This CDR3 comprises 15 residues. V was clipped by 2 bases and J by 11 bases, with 21 bases between them. This sequence was found in a human donor in good health (CMV status not recorded). Some clones in this sample may be carry-over from other donors' samples. V gene TRBV2 combines with J gene TRBJ1-1, with D possibly being TRBD1 (5 bases). This specimen consisted of cultured CD8+ T cells from PBMCs, obtained from culture after CMV antigen stimulation. CDR3 sequence: CASSEWDVVNAVAFF. The CDR3 DNA reads as TGTGCCAGCAGTGAATGGGACGTAGTTAATGCCGTGGCTTTCTTT.